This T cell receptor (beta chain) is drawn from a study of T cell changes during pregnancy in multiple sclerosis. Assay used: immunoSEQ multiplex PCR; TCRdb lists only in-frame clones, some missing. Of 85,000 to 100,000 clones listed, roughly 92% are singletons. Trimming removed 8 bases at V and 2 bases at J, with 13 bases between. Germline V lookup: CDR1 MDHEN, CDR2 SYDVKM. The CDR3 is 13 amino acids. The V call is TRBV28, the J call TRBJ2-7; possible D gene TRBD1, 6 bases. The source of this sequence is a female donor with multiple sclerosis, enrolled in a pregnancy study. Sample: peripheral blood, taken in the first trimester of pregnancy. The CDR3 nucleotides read TGTGCCAGCTTTAATGGGGGCGCCTACGAGCAGTACTTC. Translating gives CASFNGGAYEQYF.